This T cell receptor (beta chain) appears in the sequencing data of a study of molecular identifiers for immune sequencing clone quantification. V lost 7 bases, J lost 4 bases, and 16 bases lay in between. There are 14 residues in the CDR3. Germline V gene data show CDR1 as MDHEN and CDR2 as SYDVKM. In its sample, this clonotype was seen many times. MiXCR, applied by TCRdb to the PCR reads, yields one record per CDR3 protein. The sample includes about 60,000 distinct CDR3 sequences, roughly a fifth of them seen just once. The sequenced material came from naive CD8+ T cells from blood, with Jurkat cell RNA spiked in. Regarding subset: FACS-sorted CD8+CD4-CCR7+CD45RA+ naive T cells. The source is a human donor in good health. Some libraries in this study had Jurkat cell RNA spiked in. The gene calls are TRBV28 and TRBJ1-1, with D maybe TRBD1 (6 bases). CDR3 coding DNA: TGTGCCAGCATTCCCAGCAGGGGCACCACTGAAGCTTTCTTT. Protein sequence: CASIPSRGTTEAFF.